This T cell receptor (beta chain) is drawn from a study of blood T cell repertoires in COVID-19. Assay used: immunoSEQ multiplex PCR; TCRdb lists only in-frame clones, some missing. The sample has about 140,000 clones, about 80% seen once; the top ten hold more than 3.5%. Germline CDR1 and CDR2: MNHEY and SMNVEV (reference sequence). The CDR3 totals 15 residues. Trimming took off 3 bases at V and 7 bases at J, with 15 bases between the two ends. This chain links TRBV27 with TRBJ1-4; D might be TRBD1 (5 bases). The sequence came from a woman aged 60-75 years with acute or convalescent COVID-19. Source material: peripheral blood. In DNA form, the CDR3 reads TGTGCCAGCAGTTTCCTCCGGGGGGGTAGTGAAAAACTGTTTTTT. This codes for CASSFLRGGSEKLFF.